Shown below are 8 T cell receptor beta chains from a single sample sequenced in a study of tumor-infiltrating lymphocytes in primary liver carcinoma. The approximately 20-31 mg bulk tissue piece was not sorted before simultaneous RNA and DNA extraction. A primer matching the constant region was used to make TCR beta cDNA from approximately 520 ng of total RNA. Sequencing libraries for TCR beta derived from three nested multiplex PCR rounds that used slightly modified ARM-PCR. The study ran its first two PCR rounds for roughly 10 cycles each, using TRBV1-TRBV30 forward primers and a C-beta reverse primer. Via MiXCR, TCRdb re-called the multiplex PCR reads, giving one row per CDR3 protein. This table holds around 20,000 distinct CDR3 sequences, roughly 79% found once. Material for sequencing was liver tumor tissue from sampling region 4. Described subset: tumor region T4, right-lateral pole. The receptors derive from a woman aged 25-40 years with primary liver carcinoma and hepatitis B virus infection.

This clonotype was seen just once. A read error may account for a junction end that differs from germline. The chain joins TRBV11-2 to TRBJ2-1, with a possible D match to TRBD2 (5 bases). Germline values: CDR1 SGHAT, CDR2 FQNNGV. This CDR3 spans 13 amino acids. The CDR3 region is CASSLVVGAEQSF. CDR3 bases: TGTGCCAGCAGCTTAGTGGTGGGAGCTGAGCAGTCCTTC.

The chain couples TRBV29-1 to TRBJ2-7; TRBD2 might be the D (5 bases). The germline gives CDR1 SQVTM, CDR2 ANQGSEA. The CDR3 consists of 15 residues. Trimming left V 7 bases short and J 3 bases short, with 22 bases between. The CDR3 is CSATREDEGHYEQYF. The CDR3 DNA follows: TGCAGCGCCACTAGGGAAGATGAGGGTCACTACGAGCAGTACTTC.

This clonotype is large (0.1 to 1%) by share. The rearrangement uses TRBV11-3 and TRBJ2-1, with D perhaps TRBD1 or TRBD2 (5 bases each). CDR1 SGHNT and CDR2 YENEEA come from the germline V gene. The germline V and J ends were trimmed by 0 bases and 0 bases, with 12 bases remaining between them. CDR3 size: 17 residues. The CDR3 DNA reads TGTGCCAGCAGCTTAGATCTGGCAGGGAGCTCCTACAATGAGCAGTTCTTC. This translates into CASSLDLAGSSYNEQFF.

The chain recombines TRBV5-4 with TRBJ2-1, with 11 bases lining up with TRBD2. CDR3 size: 12 residues. Germline CDR1 is SGHNT and CDR2 is YYREEE (reference sequence). CDR3 sequence reads: CVSRPGLAEQFF. CDR3 sequence (DNA): TGTGTTAGCAGGCCGGGACTAGCGGAACAGTTCTTC.

About this clonotype itself: Lacking the conserved final phenylalanine or tryptophan, this CDR3 likely reflects a read error. The V call is TRBV7-9, the J call TRBJ2-7; perhaps TRBD1 as D (5 bases). V gave up 9 bases and J gave up 2 bases, with 11 bases separating them. The germline CDR1 and CDR2 sequences are SEHNR and FQNEAQ (reference sequence). This CDR3 spans 12 amino acids. This CDR3 is CARIADTYEQYL. CDR3 DNA sequence: TGTGCCAGGATCGCGGACACCTACGAGCAGTACCTC.

V usage is TRBV11-2 and J usage is TRBJ2-2; 11 bases fit TRBD1. Germline V gene data show CDR1 as SGHAT and CDR2 as FQNNGV. Germline trimming cut 1 base from V and 15 bases from J; bases unmatched to any gene: 13. The length of the CDR3 is 16 residues. CDR3 coding DNA: TGTGCCAGCAGCTTAGTTCAGGACAGGGGGCGCCGGGCGTTGTTTTTT. Translated, it gives CASSLVQDRGRRALFF.

By share, this clonotype ranks as medium-sized. V is TRBV29-1 and J is TRBJ2-5; TRBD1 agrees at 7 bases. The CDR3 consists of 13 residues. The J segment lost 1 base and the V segment lost 6 bases, leaving 5 bases of the junction unmatched. Germline lookup yields CDR1 SQVTM and CDR2 ANQGSEA. Here the CDR3 reads CSVVNRGQETQYF. For the CDR3, the DNA is TGCAGCGTCGTTAACAGGGGCCAAGAGACCCAGTACTTC. The whole variable domain, filled in from reference TRBV29-1 and TRBJ2-5, reads SAVISQKPSRDICQRGTSLTIQCQVDSQVTMMFWYRQQPGQSLTLIATANQGSEATYESGFVIDKFPISRPNLTFSTLTVSNMSPEDSSIYLCSVVNRGQETQYFGPGTRLLVL.

The rearrangement links TRBV11-2 to TRBJ2-5, with 8 bases fitting TRBD2. In germline, CDR1 is SGHAT, CDR2 FQNNGV. This CDR3 comprises 16 residues. J was trimmed by 3 bases and V by 7 bases; bases with no gene match: 13. CDR3 sequence: CASNQTPGGGKETQYF. CDR3 nucleotide sequence: TGTGCCAGCAACCAAACCCCTGGCGGGGGGAAAGAGACCCAGTACTTC.